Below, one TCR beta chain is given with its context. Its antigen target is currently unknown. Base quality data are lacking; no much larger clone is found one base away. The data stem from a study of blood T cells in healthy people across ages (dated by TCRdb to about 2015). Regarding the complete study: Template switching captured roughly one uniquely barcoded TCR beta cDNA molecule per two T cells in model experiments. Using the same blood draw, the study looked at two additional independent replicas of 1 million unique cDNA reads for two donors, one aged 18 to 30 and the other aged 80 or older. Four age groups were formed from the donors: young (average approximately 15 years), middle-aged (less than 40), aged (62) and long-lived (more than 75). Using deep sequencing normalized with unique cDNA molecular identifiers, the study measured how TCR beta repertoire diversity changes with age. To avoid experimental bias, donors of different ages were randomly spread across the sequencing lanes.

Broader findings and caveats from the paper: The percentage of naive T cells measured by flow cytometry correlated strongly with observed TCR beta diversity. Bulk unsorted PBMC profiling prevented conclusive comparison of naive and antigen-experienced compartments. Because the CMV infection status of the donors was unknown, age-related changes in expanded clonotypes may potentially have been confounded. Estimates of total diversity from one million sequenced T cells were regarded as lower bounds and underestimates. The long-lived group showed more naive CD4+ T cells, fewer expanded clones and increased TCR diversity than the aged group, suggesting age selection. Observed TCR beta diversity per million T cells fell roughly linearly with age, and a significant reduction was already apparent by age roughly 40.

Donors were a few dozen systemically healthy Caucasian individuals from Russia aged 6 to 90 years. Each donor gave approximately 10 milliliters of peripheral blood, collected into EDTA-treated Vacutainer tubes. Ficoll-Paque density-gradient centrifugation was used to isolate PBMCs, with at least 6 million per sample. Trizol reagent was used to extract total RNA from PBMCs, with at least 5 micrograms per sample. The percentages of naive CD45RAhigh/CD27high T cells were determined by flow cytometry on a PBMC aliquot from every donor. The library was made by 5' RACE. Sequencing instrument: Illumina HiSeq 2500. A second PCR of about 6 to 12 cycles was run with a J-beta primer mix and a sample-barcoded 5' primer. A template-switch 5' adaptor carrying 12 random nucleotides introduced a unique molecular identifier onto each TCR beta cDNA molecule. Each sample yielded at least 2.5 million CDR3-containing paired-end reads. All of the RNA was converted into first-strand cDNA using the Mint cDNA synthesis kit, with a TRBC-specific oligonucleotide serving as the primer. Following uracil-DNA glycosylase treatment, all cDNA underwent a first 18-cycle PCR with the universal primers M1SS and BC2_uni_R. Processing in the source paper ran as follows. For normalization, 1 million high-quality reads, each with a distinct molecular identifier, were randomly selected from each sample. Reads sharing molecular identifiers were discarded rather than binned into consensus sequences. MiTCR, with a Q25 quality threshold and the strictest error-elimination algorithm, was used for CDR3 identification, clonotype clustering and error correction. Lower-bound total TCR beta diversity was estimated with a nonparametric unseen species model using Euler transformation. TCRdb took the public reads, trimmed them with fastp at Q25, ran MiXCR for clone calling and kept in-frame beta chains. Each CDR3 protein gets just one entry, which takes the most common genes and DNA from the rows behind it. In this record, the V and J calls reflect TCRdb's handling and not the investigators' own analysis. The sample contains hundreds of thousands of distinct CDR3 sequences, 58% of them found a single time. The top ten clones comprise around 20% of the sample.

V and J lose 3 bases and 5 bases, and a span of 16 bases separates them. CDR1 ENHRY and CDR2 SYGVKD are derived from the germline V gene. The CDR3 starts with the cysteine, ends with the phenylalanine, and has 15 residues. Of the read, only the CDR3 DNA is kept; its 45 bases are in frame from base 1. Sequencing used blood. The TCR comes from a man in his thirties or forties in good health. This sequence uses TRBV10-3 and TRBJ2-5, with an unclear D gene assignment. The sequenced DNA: TGTGCCATCAGTGAAGACCGGAGAGGATTCGAGACCCAGTACTTC. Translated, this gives CAISEDRRGFETQYF.